This T cell receptor (beta chain) was recovered during a study of T cell responses to AZD1222 COVID-19 vaccine. TCRdb's table, derived via immunoSEQ multiplex PCR, lists solely in-frame clones and lacks some. The profile shows some 130,000 clones, roughly 90% of them singletons. Whole-study results and caveats: Spike-specific TCR breadth and depth went up after people got two AZD1222 doses.

On this clone itself: Its antigen is unknown.

The CDR3 totals 15 residues. Germline CDR1 and CDR2: SGHNT and YYREEE (reference sequence). With 4 bases removed from V and 7 bases from J, the gap between germline ends came to 18 bases. The rearrangement joins TRBV5-4 to TRBJ2-1, with D tentatively TRBD1 or TRBD2 (5 bases each). The sequencing here drew on peripheral blood, taken on day 0 of AZD1222 vaccination. This clonotype was obtained from an adult in good health. CDR3: CASSDVVRRENEQFF. As DNA, the CDR3 is TGTGCCAGCAGCGACGTAGTGCGCAGGGAGAATGAGCAGTTCTTC.